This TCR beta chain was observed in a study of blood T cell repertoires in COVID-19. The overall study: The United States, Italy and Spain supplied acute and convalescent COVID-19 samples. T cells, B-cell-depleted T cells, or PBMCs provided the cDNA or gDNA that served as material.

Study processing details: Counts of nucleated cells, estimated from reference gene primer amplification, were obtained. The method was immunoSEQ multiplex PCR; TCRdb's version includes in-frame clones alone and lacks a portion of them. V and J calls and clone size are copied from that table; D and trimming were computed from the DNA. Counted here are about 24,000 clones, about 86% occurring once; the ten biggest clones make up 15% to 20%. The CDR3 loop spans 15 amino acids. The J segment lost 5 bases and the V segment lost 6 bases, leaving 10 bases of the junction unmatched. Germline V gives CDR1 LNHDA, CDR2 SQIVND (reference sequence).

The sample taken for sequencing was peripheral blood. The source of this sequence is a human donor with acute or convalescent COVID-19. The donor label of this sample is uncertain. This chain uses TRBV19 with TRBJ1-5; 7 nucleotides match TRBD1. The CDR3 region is CASRVQGGADQPQHF. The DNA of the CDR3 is TGTGCCAGTAGAGTACAAGGGGGCGCGGATCAGCCCCAGCATTTT.